This is a list of T cell receptor beta chains from one sample in a study of post-analysis software for immune sequencing data. TCRdb independently ran MiXCR on the PCR reads; one entry per CDR3 protein. The table shows hundreds of thousands of distinct CDR3 sequences, with approximately 53% occurring only once. Sequenced material: blood. Receptors were obtained from a girl aged 5-17 years with multiple sclerosis. The CDR3 runs from the conserved cysteine through the conserved F or W. D genes are given only for firm matches. Not all rows give a size; the values are once, few, many and, for expanded clones, a class.

d_call clone_size j_call v_call cdr3_nt cdr3_aa
NA NA TRBJ2-1 TRBV3-1 TGTGCCAGCAGCTTCACAGGGAGTCCGTTCTTC CASSFTGSPFF
NA NA TRBJ2-6 TRBV29-1 TGCAGCGTCGTAGCATGGGGGGCCAACGTCCTGACTTTC CSVVAWGANVLTF
NA NA TRBJ2-5 TRBV29-1 TGCAGCGTTGACACCGGGACCACAATCCAAGAGACCCAGTACTTC CSVDTGTTIQETQYF
NA NA TRBJ2-2 TRBV18 TGTGCCAGCTCGCCATTTTCGGGAGTAGCGAACACCGGGGAGCTGTTTTTT CASSPFSGVANTGELFF
TRBD1 NA TRBJ2-3 TRBV5-1 TGCGCCAGCAGCTTGAGAAGGGATTTAGGGACAGGGAGCCCAGATACGCAGTATTTT CASSLRRDLGTGSPDTQYF
TRBD1 NA TRBJ2-5 TRBV12-3/TRBV12-4 TGTGCCAGCAGTTTTAGCGCCGGGACAGGAGAGACCCAGTACTTC CASSFSAGTGETQYF
TRBD2 NA TRBJ2-3 TRBV5-1 TGCGCCAGCAGCTTGGCGGTAGCGGGTAGCACAGATACGCAGTATTTT CASSLAVAGSTDTQYF
TRBD2 NA TRBJ2-5 TRBV10-2 TGCGCCAGCAGTGAAGGTGTACTAGCGGAAAGTGAGACCCAGTACTTC CASSEGVLAESETQYF
NA few TRBJ1-1 TRBV7-3 TGTGCCAGCAGCCCGGGGGCCGACACTGAAGCTTTCTTT CASSPGADTEAFF
NA NA TRBJ1-1 TRBV19 TGTGCCAGTAGTATCGACCCCCGGGCCACTACCACTGAAGCTTTCTTT CASSIDPRATTTEAFF
NA NA TRBJ2-1 TRBV12-3/TRBV12-4 TGTGCCAGCAGTTTAGGGGGATTAGGTGAGCAGTTCTTC CASSLGGLGEQFF
TRBD2 NA TRBJ2-1 TRBV2 TGTGCCAGCAGGGTAGGAACTAGCGGGGTGGATGAGCAGTTCTTC CASRVGTSGVDEQFF
TRBD2 NA TRBJ2-1 TRBV6-6 TGTGCCAGCAGTTACCCCATAGGACTAGCCTACAATGAGCAGTTCTTC CASSYPIGLAYNEQFF